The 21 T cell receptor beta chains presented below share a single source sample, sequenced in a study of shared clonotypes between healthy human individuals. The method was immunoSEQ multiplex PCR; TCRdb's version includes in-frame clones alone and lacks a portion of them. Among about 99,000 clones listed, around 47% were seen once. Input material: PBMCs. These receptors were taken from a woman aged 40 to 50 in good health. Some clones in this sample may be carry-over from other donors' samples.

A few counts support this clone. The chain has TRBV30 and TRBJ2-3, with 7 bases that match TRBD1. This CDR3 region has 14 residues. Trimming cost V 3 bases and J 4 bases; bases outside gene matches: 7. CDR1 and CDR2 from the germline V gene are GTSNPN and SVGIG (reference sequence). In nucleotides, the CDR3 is TGTGCCTGGAGAGCGACAGGGAAGGCAGATACGCAGTATTTT. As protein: CAWRATGKADTQYF.

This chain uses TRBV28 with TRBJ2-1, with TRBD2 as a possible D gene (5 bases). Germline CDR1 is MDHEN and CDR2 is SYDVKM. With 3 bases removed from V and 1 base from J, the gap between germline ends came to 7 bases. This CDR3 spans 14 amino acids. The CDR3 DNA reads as TGTGCCAGCAGTTTCCGGGGTTCCTACAATGAGCAGTTCTTC. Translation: CASSFRGSYNEQFF.

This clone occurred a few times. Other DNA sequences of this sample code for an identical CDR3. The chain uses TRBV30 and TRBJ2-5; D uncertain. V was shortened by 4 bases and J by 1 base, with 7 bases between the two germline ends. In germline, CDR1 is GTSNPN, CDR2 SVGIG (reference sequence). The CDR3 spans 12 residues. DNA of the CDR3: TGTGCCTGGAAGGGCTCCCAAGAGACCCAGTACTTC. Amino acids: CAWKGSQETQYF.

CDR3 nucleotides: TGTGCCAGCAGCTTGGGTGGCGTCGGGGGGAACCCCTACGAGCAGTACTTC. It translates to CASSLGGVGGNPYEQYF. V and J are TRBV4-2 and TRBJ2-7; 7 bases fit TRBD2. Germline values: CDR1 LGHNA, CDR2 YNFKEQ. The CDR3 length is 17 residues. Trimming took 5 bases from V and 2 from J; bases not matched to a gene: 15.

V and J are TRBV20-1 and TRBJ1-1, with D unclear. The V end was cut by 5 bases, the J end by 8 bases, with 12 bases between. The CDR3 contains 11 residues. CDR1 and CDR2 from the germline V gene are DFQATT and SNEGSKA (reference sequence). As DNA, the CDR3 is TGCAGTGCTGGAACGGGCGACGAAGCTTTCTTT. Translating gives CSAGTGDEAFF.

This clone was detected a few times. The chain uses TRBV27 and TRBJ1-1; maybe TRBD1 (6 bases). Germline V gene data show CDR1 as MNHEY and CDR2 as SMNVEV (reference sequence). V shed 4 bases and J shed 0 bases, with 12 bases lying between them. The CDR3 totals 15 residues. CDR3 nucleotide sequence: TGTGCCAGCAGTTCCATGACAGGCATGAACACTGAAGCTTTCTTT. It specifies CASSSMTGMNTEAFF.

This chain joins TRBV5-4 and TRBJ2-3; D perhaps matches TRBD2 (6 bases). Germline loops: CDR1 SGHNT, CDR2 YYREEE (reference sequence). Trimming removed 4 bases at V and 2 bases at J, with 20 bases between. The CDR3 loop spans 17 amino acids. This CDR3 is CASSRSGLPLLTDTQYF. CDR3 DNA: TGTGCCAGCAGCCGGAGCGGACTACCCCTTCTCACAGATACGCAGTATTTT.

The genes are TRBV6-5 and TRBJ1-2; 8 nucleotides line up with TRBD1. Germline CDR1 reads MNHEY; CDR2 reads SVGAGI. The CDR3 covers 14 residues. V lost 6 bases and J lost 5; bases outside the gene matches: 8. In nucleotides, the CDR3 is TGTGCCAGCAGCGAAGGGGACAGGAATTATGGCTACACCTTC. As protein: CASSEGDRNYGYTF.

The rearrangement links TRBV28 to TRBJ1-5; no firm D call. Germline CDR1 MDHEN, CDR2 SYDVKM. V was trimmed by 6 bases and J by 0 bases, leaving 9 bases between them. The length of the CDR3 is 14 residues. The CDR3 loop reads CASSPPNSNQPQHF. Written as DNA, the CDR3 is TGTGCCAGCAGCCCCCCTAATAGCAATCAGCCCCAGCATTTT. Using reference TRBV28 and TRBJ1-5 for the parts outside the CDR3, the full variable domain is DVKVTQSSRYLVKRTGEKVFLECVQDMDHENMFWYRQDPGLGLRLIYFSYDVKMKEKGDIPEGYSVSREKKERFSLILESASTNQTSMYLCASSPPNSNQPQHFGDGTRLSIL.

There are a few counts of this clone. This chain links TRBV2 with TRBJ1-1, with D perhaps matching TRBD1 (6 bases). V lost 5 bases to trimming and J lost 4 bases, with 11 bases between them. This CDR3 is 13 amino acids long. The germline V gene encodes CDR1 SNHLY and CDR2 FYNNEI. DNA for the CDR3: TGTGCCAGCAGTCCAGGGGATGGCACTGAAGCTTTCTTT. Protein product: CASSPGDGTEAFF.

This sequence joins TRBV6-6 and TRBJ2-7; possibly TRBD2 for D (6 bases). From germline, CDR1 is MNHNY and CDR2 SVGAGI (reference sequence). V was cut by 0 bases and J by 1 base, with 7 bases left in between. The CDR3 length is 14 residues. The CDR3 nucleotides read TGTGCCAGCAGTTACTCGCGGGGATCCTACGAGCAGTACTTC. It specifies CASSYSRGSYEQYF.

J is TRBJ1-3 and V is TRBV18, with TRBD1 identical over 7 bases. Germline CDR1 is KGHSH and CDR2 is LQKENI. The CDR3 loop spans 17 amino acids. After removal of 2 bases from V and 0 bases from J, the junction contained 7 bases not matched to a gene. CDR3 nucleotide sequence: TGTGCCAGCTCACCAAGGGACAGCGAACTCTCTGGAAACACCATATATTTT. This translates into CASSPRDSELSGNTIYF. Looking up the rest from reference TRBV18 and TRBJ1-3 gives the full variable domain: NAGVMQNPRHLVRRRGQEARLRCSPMKGHSHVYWYRQLPEEGLKFMVYLQKENIIDESGMPKERFSAEFPKEGPSILRIQQVVRGDSAAYFCASSPRDSELSGNTIYFGEGSWLTVV.

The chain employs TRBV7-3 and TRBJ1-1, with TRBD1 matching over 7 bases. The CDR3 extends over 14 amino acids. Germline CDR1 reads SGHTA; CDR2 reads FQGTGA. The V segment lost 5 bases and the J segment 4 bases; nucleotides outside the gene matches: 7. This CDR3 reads CASSRQGFGTEAFF. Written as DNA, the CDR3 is TGTGCCAGCAGCAGACAGGGTTTCGGCACTGAAGCTTTCTTT. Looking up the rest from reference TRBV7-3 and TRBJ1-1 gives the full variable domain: GAGVSQTPSNKVTEKGKYVELRCDPISGHTALYWYRQSLGQGPEFLIYFQGTGAADDSGLPNDRFFAVRPEGSVSTLKIQRTERGDSAVYLCASSRQGFGTEAFFGQGTRLTVV.

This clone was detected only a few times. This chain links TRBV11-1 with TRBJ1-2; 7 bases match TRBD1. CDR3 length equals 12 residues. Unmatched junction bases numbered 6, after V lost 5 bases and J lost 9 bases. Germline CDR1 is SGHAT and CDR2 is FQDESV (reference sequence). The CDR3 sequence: CASSVGQASYTF. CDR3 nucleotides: TGTGCCAGCAGCGTCGGACAGGCTAGCTACACCTTC.

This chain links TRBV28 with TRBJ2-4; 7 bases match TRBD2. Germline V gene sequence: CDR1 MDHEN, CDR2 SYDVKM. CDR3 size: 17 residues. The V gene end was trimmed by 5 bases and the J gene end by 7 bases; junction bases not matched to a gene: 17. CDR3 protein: CASSPRGGNPGGNIQYF. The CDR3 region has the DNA TGTGCCAGCAGTCCCCGAGGAGGGAATCCCGGGGGGAACATTCAGTACTTC.

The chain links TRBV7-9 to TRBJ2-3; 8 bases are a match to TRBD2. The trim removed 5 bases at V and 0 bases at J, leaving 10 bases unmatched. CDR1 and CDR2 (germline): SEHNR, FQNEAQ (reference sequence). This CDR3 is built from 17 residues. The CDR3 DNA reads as TGTGCCAGCAGCCCCGGGGGTAGCGGGACCAGCACAGATACGCAGTATTTT. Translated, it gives CASSPGGSGTSTDTQYF.

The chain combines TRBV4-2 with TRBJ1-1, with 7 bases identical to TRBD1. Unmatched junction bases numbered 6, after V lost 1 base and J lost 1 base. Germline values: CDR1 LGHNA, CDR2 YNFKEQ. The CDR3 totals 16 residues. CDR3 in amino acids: CASSQGYRQGNTEAFF. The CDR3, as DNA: TGTGCCAGCAGCCAAGGGTACCGACAGGGGAACACTGAAGCTTTCTTT.

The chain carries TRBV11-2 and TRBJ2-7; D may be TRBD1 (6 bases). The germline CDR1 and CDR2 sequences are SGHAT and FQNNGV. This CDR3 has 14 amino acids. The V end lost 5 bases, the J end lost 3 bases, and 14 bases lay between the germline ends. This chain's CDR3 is CASSPRDTNYEQYF. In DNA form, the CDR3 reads TGTGCCAGCAGCCCACGGGACACAAACTACGAGCAGTACTTC.

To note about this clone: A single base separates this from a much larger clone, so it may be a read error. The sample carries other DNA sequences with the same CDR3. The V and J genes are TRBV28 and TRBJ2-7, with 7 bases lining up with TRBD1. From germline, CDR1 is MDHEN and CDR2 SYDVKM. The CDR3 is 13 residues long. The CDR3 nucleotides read TGCGCCAGTAGGGACAGCCGGGTTTACGAGCAGTACTTC. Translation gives CASRDSRVYEQYF. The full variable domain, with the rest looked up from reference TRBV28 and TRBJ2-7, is DVKVTQSSRYLVKRTGEKVFLECVQDMDHENMFWYRQDPGLGLRLIYFSYDVKMKEKGDIPEGYSVSREKKERFSLILESASTNQTSMYLCASRDSRVYEQYFGPGTRLTVT.

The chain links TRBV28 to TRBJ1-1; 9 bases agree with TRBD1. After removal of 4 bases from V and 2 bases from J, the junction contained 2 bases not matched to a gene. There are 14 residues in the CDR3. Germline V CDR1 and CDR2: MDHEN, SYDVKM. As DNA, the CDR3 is TGTGCCAGCAGTTGGGGACAGGGTAACACTGAAGCTTTCTTT. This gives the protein CASSWGQGNTEAFF.

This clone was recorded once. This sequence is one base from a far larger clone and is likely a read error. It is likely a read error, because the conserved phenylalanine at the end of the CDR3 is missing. The CDR3 spells CASSVAATSGSGTQYL. The DNA of the CDR3 is TGTGCCAGCAGCGTAGCAGCGACTAGCGGGAGCGGTACGCAGTATCTT. This chain uses TRBV9 with TRBJ2-3; 12 bases map to TRBD2. Per the germline V gene, CDR1 is SGDLS and CDR2 is YYNGEE. The V segment lost 0 bases and the J segment 8 bases; nucleotides outside the gene matches: 7. The CDR3 runs 16 residues.